Given below is one TCR beta chain in context. The sample is drawn from a study of T cells in tuberculosis. On the study more broadly: CD1B tetramers identified T cells specific for mycobacterial lipid GMM. The study's findings and limits: The stringent gate may have excluded weak CD1B-GMM tetramer binders.

Assay used: immunoSEQ multiplex PCR; TCRdb lists only in-frame clones, some missing. The sample carries 80,000 to 100,000 clones, roughly 93% recorded once. Thawed, overnight-rested PBMC were stained with GMM-loaded CD1B tetramer, viability dye and anti-CD3, then sorted. The lipid loaded on the CD1B tetramers was C32 glucose monomycolate from Rhodococcus equi. Approximately 95,000 tetramer-negative cells were sorted from each donor. Material for sequencing was CD1b-GMM tetramer-negative cells sorted from PBMCs. The clonotype comes from an adult woman with latent tuberculosis.

In DNA, the CDR3 is TGTGCCAGCAGCCAAGGCCCCCAGGCCCAAGAGACCCAGTACTTC. The encoded protein is CASSQGPQAQETQYF. The chain combines TRBV4-2 with TRBJ2-5; D uncertain. The germline gives CDR1 LGHNA, CDR2 YNFKEQ. The ends were cut back, 1 base at V and 1 base at J, with 10 bases in the middle. This CDR3 has 15 residues.